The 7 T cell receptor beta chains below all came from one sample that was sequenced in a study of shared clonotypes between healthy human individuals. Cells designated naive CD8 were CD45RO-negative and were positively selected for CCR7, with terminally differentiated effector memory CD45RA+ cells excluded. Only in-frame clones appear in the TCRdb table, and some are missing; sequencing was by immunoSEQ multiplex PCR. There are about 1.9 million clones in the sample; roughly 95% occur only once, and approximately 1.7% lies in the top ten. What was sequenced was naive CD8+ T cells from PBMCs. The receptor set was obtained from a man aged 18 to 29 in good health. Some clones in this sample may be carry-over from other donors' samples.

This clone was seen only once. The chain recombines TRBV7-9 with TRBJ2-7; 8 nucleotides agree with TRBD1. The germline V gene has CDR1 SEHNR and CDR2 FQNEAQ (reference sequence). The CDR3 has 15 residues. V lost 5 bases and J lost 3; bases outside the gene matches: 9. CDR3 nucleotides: TGTGCCAGCAGCCGCGGACAAGGACAGGGCTACGAGCAGTACTTC. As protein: CASSRGQGQGYEQYF. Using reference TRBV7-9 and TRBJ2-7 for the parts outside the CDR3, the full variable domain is DTGVSQNPRHKITKRGQNVTFRCDPISEHNRLYWYRQTLGQGPEFLTYFQNEAQLEKSRLLSDRFSAERPKGSFSTLEIQRTEQGDSAMYLCASSRGQGQGYEQYFGPGTRLTVT.

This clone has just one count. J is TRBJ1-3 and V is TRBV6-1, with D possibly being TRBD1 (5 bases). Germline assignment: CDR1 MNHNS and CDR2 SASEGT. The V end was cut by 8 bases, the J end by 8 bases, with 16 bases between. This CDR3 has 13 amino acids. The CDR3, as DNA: TGTGCCAGCGGGACCCTCTCCTCAGACACCATATATTTT. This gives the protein CASGTLSSDTIYF.

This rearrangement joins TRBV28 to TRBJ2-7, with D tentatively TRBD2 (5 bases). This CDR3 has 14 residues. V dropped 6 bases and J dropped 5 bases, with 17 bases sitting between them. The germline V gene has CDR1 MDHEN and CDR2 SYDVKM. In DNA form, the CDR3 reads TGTGCCAGCAGACTAGGAGTAAATCTCCACGAGCAGTACTTC. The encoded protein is CASRLGVNLHEQYF.

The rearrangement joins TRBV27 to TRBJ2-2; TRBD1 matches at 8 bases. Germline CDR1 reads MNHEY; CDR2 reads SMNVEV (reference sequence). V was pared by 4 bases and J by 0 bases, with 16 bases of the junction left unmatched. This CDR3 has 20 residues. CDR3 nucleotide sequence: TGTGCCAGCAGTTCCCTTAGGGTACAGGGGGGCCCTTCGAACACCGGGGAGCTGTTTTTT. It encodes CASSSLRVQGGPSNTGELFF.

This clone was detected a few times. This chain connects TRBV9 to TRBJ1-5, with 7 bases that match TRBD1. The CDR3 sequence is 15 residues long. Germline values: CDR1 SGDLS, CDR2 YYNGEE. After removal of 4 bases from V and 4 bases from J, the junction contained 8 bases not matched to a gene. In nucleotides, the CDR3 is TGTGCCAGCAGCCCGGGGGGGACAGAAAATCAGCCCCAGCATTTT. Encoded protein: CASSPGGTENQPQHF.

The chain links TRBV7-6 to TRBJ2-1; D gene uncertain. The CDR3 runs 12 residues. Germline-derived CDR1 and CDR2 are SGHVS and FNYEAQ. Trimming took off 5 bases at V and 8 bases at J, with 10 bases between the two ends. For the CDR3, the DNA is TGTGCCAGCAGCCGACCCCCCGATGAGCAGTTCTTC. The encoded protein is CASSRPPDEQFF.

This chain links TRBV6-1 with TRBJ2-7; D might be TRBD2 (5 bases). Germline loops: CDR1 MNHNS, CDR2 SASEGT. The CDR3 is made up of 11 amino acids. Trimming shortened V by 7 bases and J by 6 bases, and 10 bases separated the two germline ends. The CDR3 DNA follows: TGTGCCAGCATTCGAGGAGGCGAGCAGTACTTC. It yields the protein CASIRGGEQYF.